The rows below give T cell receptor beta chains drawn from one sample of a study of T cell changes during pregnancy in multiple sclerosis. Using immunoSEQ multiplex PCR, the repertoire was profiled, and TCRdb retains in-frame clones only, with some absent. The sample consists of under 55,000 clones, about 90% of them appearing once. Sequences were derived from CD8+ T cells from peripheral blood mononuclear cells, sampled after pregnancy. All receptors derive from a female donor with multiple sclerosis, enrolled in a pregnancy study. Both conserved end residues are part of each CDR3. D genes are given only for firm matches. Not all rows give a size; the values are once, few, many and, for expanded clones, a class.

size	D	J	V	CDR3	DNA
.	TRBD1	TRBJ2-3	TRBV19	CASQRDRTSTDTQYF	TGTGCCAGCCAAAGGGACAGAACTAGCACAGATACGCAGTATTTT
.	TRBD1	TRBJ1-2	TRBV7-9	CASSRVGQGDIYGYTF	TGTGCCAGCAGTCGTGTCGGACAGGGTGATATCTATGGCTACACCTTC
.	.	TRBJ2-5	TRBV25-1	CASSELVRAQETQYF	TGTGCCAGCAGTGAATTGGTCAGGGCCCAAGAGACCCAGTACTTC
.	.	TRBJ2-1	TRBV5-1	CASSFRDSASVNEQFF	TGCGCCAGCAGCTTTCGGGACTCGGCCTCCGTAAATGAGCAGTTCTTC
.	.	TRBJ2-1	TRBV14	CASSQDWPQGMDEQFF	TGTGCCAGCAGCCAAGATTGGCCGCAGGGAATGGATGAGCAGTTCTTC
.	.	TRBJ1-1	TRBV5-8	CASSCQGCTEAFF	TGTGCCAGCAGCTGTCAGGGGTGCACTGAAGCTTTCTTT
.	TRBD2	TRBJ2-2	TRBV5-1	CASSLGTSGVLVFF	TGCGCCAGCAGCCTCGGGACTAGCGGGGTATTGGTGTTTTTT
.	.	TRBJ2-7	TRBV13	CASSLATKKGYEQYF	TGTGCCAGCAGCTTAGCGACAAAAAAAGGCTACGAGCAGTACTTC
.	TRBD1	TRBJ2-2	TRBV6-1	CASSESRGRAGELFF	TGTGCCAGCAGTGAATCCAGGGGGCGGGCCGGGGAGCTGTTTTTT
.	.	TRBJ1-1	TRBV18	CASSPRDKNTEAFF	TGTGCCAGCTCCCCCAGGGACAAGAACACTGAAGCTTTCTTT
.	.	TRBJ1-2	TRBV4-1	CASSQGDGEAPYGYTF	TGCGCCAGCAGCCAAGGGGATGGGGAGGCCCCCTATGGCTACACCTTC
once	.	TRBJ1-1	TRBV5-6	CASSLSVAGRNTEAFF	TGTGCCAGCAGCTTGTCAGTGGCAGGGCGCAACACTGAAGCTTTCTTT
.	.	TRBJ2-7	TRBV5-8	CASIGTYEQYF	TGTGCCAGCATCGGGACCTACGAGCAGTACTTC
once	.	TRBJ2-1	TRBV29-1	CSVDRTASYNEQFF	TGCAGCGTTGACAGGACAGCTTCCTACAATGAGCAGTTCTTC
.	TRBD1	TRBJ2-5	TRBV5-1	CASSSPTGEIETQYF	TGCGCCAGCAGCTCCCCGACAGGGGAGATAGAGACCCAGTACTTC
.	.	TRBJ2-7	TRBV4-1	CASSQELTGYEQYF	TGCGCCAGCAGCCAAGAGCTGACAGGCTACGAGCAGTACTTC
once	.	TRBJ1-1	TRBV7-3	CASSSDPTGNTEAFF	TGTGCCAGCAGCTCCGACCCGACAGGGAACACTGAAGCTTTCTTT